This entry concerns a single T cell receptor beta chain. Its antigen has not been determined. The input lacks base qualities; no much larger clone sits a single base away. V loses 1 base, J loses 0 bases, and the germline ends lie 13 bases apart. Reading the germline V gene gives CDR1 SGHTA and CDR2 FQGNSA. The CDR3 runs 16 amino acids, cysteine and phenylalanine included. The kept DNA is CDR3 alone, 48 bases in frame from the first base. The sample is drawn from a study of blood T cell repertoires in COVID-19 (TCRdb year 2020). For context, the study as a whole: Samples from collaborators originated in the United States, Italy and Spain and spanned both the acute and convalescent phases of COVID-19. Where HLA class I and class II types were available, the types were taken from metadata supplied by the sample provider, not from assay-based typing. Samples came from the ongoing ImmuneRACE study (first 160 participants) plus 1,254 subjects from 6 global collaborators. Sample metadata almost always included a de-identified subject ID, COVID-19 status, age in years and sex. Subjects who had been exposed to COVID-19, were actively infected with it, or had recovered from it provided the deeply sampled blood TCRbeta repertoires that made up the dataset. The repertoires were released in a freely available public database meant as a resource for research on the immune response to SARS-CoV-2. The prospective study material was composed of cDNA or gDNA derived from T cells, B-cell-depleted T cells, or PBMCs. Points the paper makes about the study in general: The amount of clinical and demographic metadata varied by source and participant and was provided uncurated.

Collaborating institutions collected whole blood in K2EDTA tubes following their own protocols. Collaborator samples were shipped for TCRbeta analysis as frozen whole blood, isolated PBMCs, or DNA extracted from either sample type. TCRbeta CDR3 regions were amplified from genomic DNA using the immunoSEQ Assay, a bias-controlled multiplex PCR. The paper's data handling went like this. Nucleated cell counts per sample were estimated from amplification of reference gene primers within the assay. To quantify the absolute abundance of each unique TCRbeta CDR3 rearrangement, sequence reads were collapsed and filtered. For each sample, productive Simpson clonality was calculated as the square root of Simpson's diversity index over productive rearrangements. TCRdb carries this immuneACCESS record with in-frame sequences only. Its versions omit some clonotypes, under half of them owing to an unresolved V gene in the studies checked, with the rest unexplained. V, J and clone size derive from that table, while D and trimming were established from the DNA sequence. The table for this sample lists some 400,000 clones; around 87% of them were counted only once. Of the sample, 6.5% falls within the top ten clones.

Sample: peripheral blood. This sequence uses TRBV7-2 and TRBJ2-7, with no reliable assignment of the D segment. This receptor was identified in a man aged 18 to 30 with active or convalescent COVID-19. CDR3 region: CASSLGSGLNSYEQYF. The nucleotide sequence reads TGTGCCAGCAGCTTAGGATCTGGCCTTAACTCCTACGAGCAGTACTTC.